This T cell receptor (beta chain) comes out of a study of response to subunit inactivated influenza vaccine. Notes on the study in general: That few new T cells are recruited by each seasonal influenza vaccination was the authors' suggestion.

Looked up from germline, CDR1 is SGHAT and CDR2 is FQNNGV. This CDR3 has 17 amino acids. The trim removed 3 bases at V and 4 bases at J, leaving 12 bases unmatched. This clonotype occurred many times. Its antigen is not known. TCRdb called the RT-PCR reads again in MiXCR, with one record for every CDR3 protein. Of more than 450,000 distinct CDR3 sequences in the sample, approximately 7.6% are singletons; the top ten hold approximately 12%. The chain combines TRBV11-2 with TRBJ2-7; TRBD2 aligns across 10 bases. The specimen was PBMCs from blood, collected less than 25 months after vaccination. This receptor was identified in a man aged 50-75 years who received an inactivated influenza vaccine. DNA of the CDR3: TGTGCCAGCAGCTTCGGATTCTCTAGCGGGGGAACGTACGAGCAGTACTTC. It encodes CASSFGFSSGGTYEQYF.